The present T cell receptor beta chain was sequenced within a study of blood T cell repertoires in COVID-19. Sequenced by immunoSEQ multiplex PCR; TCRdb stores in-frame clones only, minus some. The table lists about 260,000 clones, roughly four fifths of them singletons. CDR1 and CDR2 from the germline V gene are SGHNT and YYREEE (reference sequence). The length of the CDR3 is 14 residues. V was pared by 5 bases and J by 8 bases, with 2 bases of the junction left unmatched. The sequenced sample was PBMCs or T cells enriched from blood (not recorded which). The clonotype was recovered from a young man with acute COVID-19. This chain uses TRBV5-4 with TRBJ1-6; 12 positions agree with TRBD1. The CDR3 sequence is CASSWDRGHSPLHF. Written as DNA, the CDR3 is TGTGCCAGCAGTTGGGACAGGGGGCATTCACCCCTCCACTTT. Supplemented by reference TRBV5-4 and TRBJ1-6, the full variable domain reads ETGVTQSPTHLIKTRGQQVTLRCSSQSGHNTVSWYQQALGQGPQFIFQYYREEENGRGNFPPRFSGLQFPNYSSELNVNALELDDSALYLCASSWDRGHSPLHFGNGTRLTVT.